A selection of T cell receptor beta chains follows, all from one sample in a study of blood T cell repertoires in COVID-19. Repertoires were generated with immunoSEQ multiplex PCR, while TCRdb's copy carries only in-frame clones and drops some. Of 240,000 or so clones in the sample, 82% were seen once. The specimen sequenced was peripheral blood. Receptor source: a woman in her sixties or seventies with active or convalescent COVID-19. The CDR3 runs from the conserved cysteine through the conserved F or W. A D gene is named only where the DNA matches it firmly.

cdr3_length	v_call	d_call	j_call	cdr3_aa	cdr3_nt
15	TRBV6-5	-	TRBJ1-3	CASSYSQGTGNTIYF	TGTGCCAGCAGTTACTCCCAGGGAACTGGAAACACCATATATTTT
15	TRBV6-2/TRBV6-3	-	TRBJ2-2	CASSYYGGPTGELFF	TGTGCCAGCAGTTACTACGGGGGGCCCACCGGGGAGCTGTTTTTT
16	TRBV5-1	TRBD2	TRBJ2-3	CASSSTTSGGTDTQYF	TGCGCCAGCAGCTCCACGACTAGCGGGGGGACTGATACGCAGTATTTT
16	TRBV9	-	TRBJ1-2	CASSPGLGTQNYGYTF	TGTGCCAGCAGCCCCGGTTTGGGCACCCAGAACTATGGCTACACCTTC
15	TRBV9	TRBD1	TRBJ2-1	CASSLSGTGSTEQFF	TGTGCCAGCAGCCTATCCGGGACAGGGTCTACTGAGCAGTTCTTC
14	TRBV19	-	TRBJ1-1	CASSIGQLNTEAFF	TGTGCCAGTAGTATTGGCCAGTTGAACACTGAAGCTTTCTTT
20	TRBV6-7	-	TRBJ2-1	CASSYPPRDKFIISYNEQFF	TGTGCCAGCAGTTACCCTCCAAGGGACAAATTTATTATCTCCTACAATGAGCAGTTCTTC
14	TRBV29-1	TRBD1	TRBJ1-1	CSVVDQGQGARAFF	TGCAGCGTTGTAGACCAGGGACAGGGGGCGCGGGCTTTCTTT
16	TRBV7-9	-	TRBJ2-3	CASSPTRLTLTDTQYF	TGTGCCAGCAGCCCGACTAGACTAACTCTCACAGATACGCAGTATTTT
14	TRBV2	-	TRBJ2-1	CASRSGEHYNEQFF	TGTGCCAGCAGGTCGGGGGAACACTACAATGAGCAGTTCTTC
15	TRBV5-1	TRBD1	TRBJ2-7	CASAKGQEVSAEQYF	TGCGCCAGCGCGAAGGGACAGGAGGTTTCGGCCGAGCAGTACTTC